The 4 T cell receptor beta chains reported below all come from one sample, sequenced in a study of T cell responses to AZD1222 COVID-19 vaccine. Profiled with immunoSEQ multiplex PCR; TCRdb holds only in-frame clones, not every one. Seen here are roughly 180,000 clones, approximately 91% observed once, and the top ten hold approximately 2%. This specimen was peripheral blood, taken on day 0 of AZD1222 vaccination. The receptors here all came from an adult in good health.

The rearrangement joins TRBV5-4 to TRBJ2-5; 13 bases align to TRBD2. The CDR3 covers 16 residues. Germline CDR1 SGHNT, CDR2 YYREEE (reference sequence). Germline trimming cut 4 bases from V and 3 bases from J; bases unmatched to any gene: 6. The CDR3 DNA sequence: TGTGCCAGCAGCGAACTGGGACTAGCGGGAAAAGAGACCCAGTACTTC. It codes for CASSELGLAGKETQYF.

The rearrangement joins TRBV7-9 to TRBJ1-2, with D maybe TRBD1 (6 bases). The ends were cut back, 5 bases at V and 4 bases at J, with 14 bases in the middle. This CDR3 spans 14 amino acids. Germline V lookup: CDR1 SEHNR, CDR2 FQNEAQ (reference sequence). CDR3 nucleotide sequence: TGTGCCAGCAGCACACAGGGCCTCCTCTATGGCTACACCTTC. It is translated as CASSTQGLLYGYTF.

The V gene is TRBV5-6, the J gene TRBJ2-3, with a possible D match to TRBD1 (7 bases). V lost 7 bases, J lost 3 bases, and 18 bases lay in between. Germline CDR1 SGHDT, CDR2 YYEEEE. The CDR3 sequence is 15 residues long. The CDR3 DNA reads TGTGCCAGCGGACAACAGGGGAGGAGTACAGATACGCAGTATTTT. Its translation is CASGQQGRSTDTQYF.

The genes are TRBV4-3 and TRBJ2-1; 11 bases match TRBD2. The germline V gene has CDR1 LGHNA and CDR2 YSLEER. The CDR3 loop spans 12 amino acids. J gave up 15 bases and V 6 bases, and 7 bases lay outside the gene matches. CDR3 region: CASSHTSGSRFF. For the CDR3, the DNA is TGCGCCAGCAGTCATACTAGCGGGAGTAGGTTCTTC.